This paragraph covers one TCR beta chain sequence. Here immunoSEQ multiplex PCR was the method, and the copy in TCRdb shows in-frame clones only, minus some. The table has over 45,000 clones, 91% seen once. This CDR3 is 13 amino acids long. Germline CDR1 and CDR2: LNHDA and SQIVND (reference sequence). Trimming removed 7 bases from V and 7 bases from J, with 16 bases in between. These data originate in a study of blood T cell repertoires in COVID-19. Study information: Samples taken during acute and convalescent COVID-19 were collected in the United States, Italy and Spain.

This chain connects TRBV19 to TRBJ1-2; D might be TRBD1 (6 bases). This TCR derives from a human donor in a cohort sampled during active COVID-19. Sequencing input: peripheral blood. The CDR3 DNA follows: TGTGCCAGTACCCCAATGGGGGCTGGTGGCTACACCTTC. Translating gives CASTPMGAGGYTF.